A selection of T cell receptor beta chains follows, all from one sample in a study of T cell changes during pregnancy in multiple sclerosis. TCRdb's copy holds only in-frame clones and misses some; the assay was immunoSEQ multiplex PCR. The sample yields about 55,000 clones, 93% seen once. Sequencing was performed on CD8+ T cells from peripheral blood mononuclear cells, taken in the second trimester of pregnancy. These receptors came from a female donor with multiple sclerosis, enrolled in a pregnancy study. CDR3s include the opening cysteine and the closing phenylalanine or tryptophan. D genes are given only for firm matches. Clone size is shown for a subset of rows, as once, few, many or a class of expanded clone.

J,V,size,D,DNA,CDR3
TRBJ2-7,TRBV6-6,-,-,TGTGCCAGCAGTTACTCACCCGGGGGCGAGCAGTACTTC,CASSYSPGGEQYF
TRBJ2-7,TRBV4-3,once,-,TGCGCCAGCAGCCAAGATGCGGGCCCTCAAGAGCAGTACTTC,CASSQDAGPQEQYF
TRBJ2-3,TRBV7-9,-,-,TGTGCCAGCAGCTCAGGGGGCACAGATACGCAGTATTTT,CASSSGGTDTQYF
TRBJ2-1,TRBV28,-,-,TGTGCCAGCGGGGGCCAGAGCTCCTACAATGAGCAGTTCTTC,CASGGQSSYNEQFF
TRBJ1-1,TRBV27,-,TRBD1,TGTGCCAGCAGTCCAGGGACAGGCAAGAACACTGAAGCTTTCTTT,CASSPGTGKNTEAFF
TRBJ2-1,TRBV6-5,-,-,TGTGCCAGCAGTTTCACCTCCGGGACAGAGCAGTTCTTC,CASSFTSGTEQFF
TRBJ2-7,TRBV7-2,-,TRBD1,TGTGCCAGCAGCTCGTACAGGGGTACCGAGCAGTACTTC,CASSSYRGTEQYF
TRBJ2-7,TRBV6-1,-,-,TGTGCCAGCAGTGAAGCACCCATTCGGCGCTTGCTAGACTACGAGCAGTACTTC,CASSEAPIRRLLDYEQYF
TRBJ2-2,TRBV11-2,-,TRBD1,TGTGCCAGCAGCCCACCGGACAGGGGCACCGGGGAGCTGTTTTTT,CASSPPDRGTGELFF
TRBJ1-5,TRBV5-8,-,TRBD1,TGTGCCAGCAGCTTTGACAGGGATAGCAATCAGCCCCAGCATTTT,CASSFDRDSNQPQHF
TRBJ2-7,TRBV5-1,-,-,TGCGCCAGCAGCTTGGTTTTGGACAGCTCCTACGAGCAGTACTTC,CASSLVLDSSYEQYF
TRBJ2-7,TRBV14,-,-,TGTGCCAGCAGCCATACGGACTCCTACTACGAGCAGTACTTC,CASSHTDSYYEQYF
TRBJ1-1,TRBV5-1,-,-,TGCGCCAGCACCTCGTTTGACGGGGTTATCGACACTGAAGCTTTCTTT,CASTSFDGVIDTEAFF
TRBJ1-4,TRBV11-2,-,-,TGTGCCAGCAGCTTAGTTGGGGGAGGAGAAAAACTGTTTTTT,CASSLVGGGEKLFF
TRBJ2-2,TRBV7-9,once,-,TGTGCCAGCAGAATAAAACAGGGCAACCCGAACACCGGGGAGCTGTTTTTT,CASRIKQGNPNTGELFF
TRBJ1-5,TRBV4-2,-,TRBD1,TGTGCCAGCAGCCAAGATTTAACAGGGGCGGGTCAGCCCCAGCATTTT,CASSQDLTGAGQPQHF
TRBJ1-1,TRBV19,-,-,TGTGCCAGTAGTATACGGTTTAGCGGGAACACTGAAGCTTTCTTT,CASSIRFSGNTEAFF
TRBJ2-7,TRBV10-3,-,TRBD1,TGTGCCATCAGTGATACGACAGGGGGTAGCTCCTACGAGCAGTACTTC,CAISDTTGGSSYEQYF
TRBJ2-2,TRBV7-9,-,-,TGTGCCAGCTCTATTACCGGGGAGCTGTTTTTT,CASSITGELFF
TRBJ1-2,TRBV12-5,once,TRBD1,TGTGCTAGTGGTTTGGGAAACAGGGGATCTGGCTACACCTTC,CASGLGNRGSGYTF
TRBJ2-1,TRBV7-6,-,-,TGTGCCAGCAGCTTAGCGGGGTCAGGCGGGGGCGCCTACAATGAGCAGTTCTTC,CASSLAGSGGGAYNEQFF
TRBJ2-7,TRBV6-1,-,-,TGTGCCAGCAGTTCCCCCCCGGGTTACGAGCAGTACTTC,CASSSPPGYEQYF
TRBJ2-2,TRBV29-1,once,TRBD1,TGCAGCGTTGGTTCATGGGAGACAGGGGGCGATTTACTCGACACCGGGGAGCTGTTTTTT,CSVGSWETGGDLLDTGELFF
TRBJ1-2,TRBV28,-,-,TGTGCCAGCAGAAATACCCCAGATGGCTACACCTTC,CASRNTPDGYTF
TRBJ2-1,TRBV28,-,TRBD2,TGTGCCAGCAGTTTGGCGGGAGAATACAATGAGCAGTTCTTC,CASSLAGEYNEQFF
TRBJ2-7,TRBV27,-,TRBD2,TGTGCCAGCAGTGGCTTTGGGACTAGCGTCTACGAGCAGTACTTC,CASSGFGTSVYEQYF